The clone carrying this TCR beta chain was seen at least ten times. Its antigen is still unknown. The sample comes from a study of neurological immune-mediated disorders. General study results and limits: HTLV-1-associated myelopathy had the most TCR clonal expansion, whereas multiple sclerosis had the least (lower than in healthy controls).

Looked up from germline, CDR1 is DFQATT and CDR2 is SNEGSKA (reference sequence). CDR3 length equals 16 residues. The trim removed 2 bases at V and 0 bases at J, leaving 9 bases unmatched. Time point noted: technical triplicate 3. A 10-nucleotide random UMI tagged transcripts in template-switch 5'RACE cDNA synthesis. TCRdb fed the 5' RACE reads into MiXCR, producing one record per CDR3 protein. The table includes about 44,000 distinct CDR3 sequences, 20% to 25% detected once. The chain combines TRBV20-1 with TRBJ2-5; 7 nucleotides line up with TRBD1. The receptor was isolated from a man aged 55 to 69 with HTLV-1-associated myelopathy (HAM/TSP). What was sequenced was PBMCs. The CDR3 here is CSARRRQGWNQETQYF. DNA of the CDR3: TGCAGTGCTAGAAGGAGACAGGGCTGGAACCAAGAGACCCAGTACTTC.